A single sample gave rise to the 13 T cell receptor beta chains below, sequenced in a study of breast tumors, draining lymph nodes, adjacent tissues. Samples came from axillary lymph nodes draining the breast cancer. In TCRdb, the multiplex PCR reads were re-called with MiXCR into one record per CDR3 protein. In the table there are about 180,000 distinct CDR3 sequences, approximately 33% of which are singletons. The sample comprised axillary lymph node tissue. These receptors were collected from a female donor with breast cancer. Some clones in this sample may be carry-over from other donors' samples.

This clonotype has just a few counts. The J gene is TRBJ1-5, the V gene TRBV7-3, with TRBD1 matching 8 bases. The CDR3 totals 14 residues. The germline CDR1 and CDR2 sequences are SGHTA and FQGTGA. The J segment lost 8 bases and the V segment lost 5 bases, leaving 8 bases of the junction unmatched. CDR3: CASSETGVMKPQHF. CDR3 sequence (DNA): TGTGCCAGCAGCGAGACAGGGGTTATGAAGCCCCAGCATTTT.

Comments on this clonotype: A junction boundary mismatches the germline segment, possibly from a read error. V and J are TRBV7-8 and TRBJ2-1, with 9 bases that match TRBD2. This CDR3 comprises 15 residues. Germline lookup yields CDR1 SGHVS and CDR2 FQNEAQ. CDR3 amino acids: CASSLVVAGADTQLF. The CDR3 region has the DNA TGTGCCAGCAGCTTAGTGGTAGCGGGGGCAGATACGCAGCTCTTC. The variable domain in full, with the rest retrieved from reference TRBV7-8 and TRBJ2-1, is GAGVSQSPRYKVAKRGQDVALRCDPISGHVSLFWYQQALGQGPEFLTYFQNEAQLDKSGLPSDRFFAERPEGSVSTLKIQRTQQEDSAVYLCASSLVVAGADTQLFGPGTRLTVL.

About this clonotype: Its ends do not fully match the called genes, so a read error is possible. This chain joins TRBV12-3 or TRBV12-4 and TRBJ2-3; D not certain. The CDR3 loop spans 15 amino acids. The CDR3 DNA sequence: TGTGCCAGCAGCCACGGAATTTATCTCACAGATACGCAGCGTTTT. Translation gives CASSHGIYLTDTQRF.

This clonotype showed up just a few times. The chain is built from TRBV20-1 and TRBJ1-6; 8 nucleotides align to TRBD1. V lost 6 bases to trimming and J lost 7 bases; unmatched junction nucleotides: 5. CDR3 length equals 13 residues. Germline assignment: CDR1 DFQATT and CDR2 SNEGSKA (reference sequence). CDR3 region: CSASTGENSPLHF. The CDR3 region has the DNA TGCAGTGCCTCGACAGGGGAGAATTCACCCCTCCACTTT.

This clonotype was recorded many times. The chain employs TRBV29-1 and TRBJ2-3; either TRBD1 or TRBD2 may supply D (5 bases each). Germline assignment: CDR1 SQVTM and CDR2 ANQGSEA. Trimming cost V 4 bases and J 4 bases, with 9 bases left between them. The CDR3 sequence is 12 residues long. DNA of the CDR3: TGCAGCGTTGGGGGGATGGCAGATACGCAGTATTTT. Translated, it gives CSVGGMADTQYF.

This clonotype was detected ten times or more. This rearrangement joins TRBV5-1 to TRBJ2-1, with a weak D call TRBD2 (6 bases). V was trimmed by 2 bases and J by 8 bases, leaving 11 bases between them. The CDR3 sequence is 13 residues long. CDR1 and CDR2 (germline): SGHRS, YFSETQ. CDR3 DNA: TGCGCCAGCAGCTTTGCTAGCGTGTATGAGCAGTTCTTC. It encodes CASSFASVYEQFF.

In this sample, this clonotype turned up many times. The gene calls are TRBV9 and TRBJ2-5, with TRBD1 as a possible D gene (6 bases). Germline CDR1 is SGDLS and CDR2 is YYNGEE. This CDR3 is 15 amino acids long. V lost 3 bases to trimming and J lost 3 bases, with 15 bases between them. The CDR3 DNA is TGTGCCAGCAGCGCCCGGGACAACTACGAAGAGACCCAGTACTTC. It specifies CASSARDNYEETQYF.

In its sample, this clonotype was seen many times. The chain has TRBV20-1 and TRBJ1-2; D perhaps matches TRBD1 (5 bases). The CDR3 sequence is 13 residues long. Looked up from germline, CDR1 is DFQATT and CDR2 is SNEGSKA (reference sequence). Trimming pared 1 base from V and 3 bases from J, leaving 9 bases between. The CDR3 loop reads CSARGRVYYGYTF. In nucleotides, the CDR3 is TGCAGTGCTAGAGGCAGGGTCTACTATGGCTACACCTTC.

This clonotype was observed many times. The rearrangement joins TRBV12-3 or TRBV12-4 to TRBJ2-3; no reliable D call. This CDR3 is 16 amino acids long. Trimming shortened V by 1 base and J by 6 bases, and 17 bases separated the two germline ends. In DNA, the CDR3 is TGTGCCAGCAGTTTAGGGTCGACTCACCGGCAGGATACGCAGTATTTT. Its protein product is CASSLGSTHRQDTQYF.

This clonotype was observed at least ten times. The rearrangement links TRBV6-5 to TRBJ1-5; D unresolved. The V gene's germline CDR1 is MNHEY and CDR2 SVGAGI. This CDR3 has 15 residues. Trimming left V 7 bases short and J 0 bases short, with 13 bases between. The CDR3 DNA reads TGTGCCAGCAAACGGACGGAGTTTAGCAATCAGCCCCAGCATTTT. Translation: CASKRTEFSNQPQHF.

This chain links TRBV2 with TRBJ2-7; TRBD1 aligns across 8 bases. Germline-derived CDR1 and CDR2 are SNHLY and FYNNEI. With 4 bases clipped from V and 3 bases from J, the junction kept 5 bases outside the gene matches. This CDR3 is built from 14 residues. In DNA form, the CDR3 reads TGTGCCAGCAGTGGGGACAGGTATATCTACGAGCAGTACTTC. It specifies CASSGDRYIYEQYF.

In its sample, this clonotype was seen a few times. A read error is possible here, since a much larger clone lies one base away. The V call is TRBV6-1, the J call TRBJ1-6, with TRBD1 as a possible D gene (5 bases). Germline loops: CDR1 MNHNS, CDR2 SASEGT. Trimming took 5 bases from V and 9 from J, leaving 17 bases between them. The CDR3 runs 15 residues. The CDR3 DNA reads as TGTGCCAGCAGTCAAAGGGGACGCCGAGGTTCACCCCTCCACTTT. Translating gives CASSQRGRRGSPLHF.

The genes are TRBV7-6 and TRBJ2-3, with D unresolved. CDR3 size: 16 residues. The germline V gene encodes CDR1 SGHVS and CDR2 FNYEAQ. V gave up 1 base and J gave up 2 bases, with 13 bases separating them. The CDR3 DNA reads TGTGCCAGCAGCTTAGTAGGCCTACCGCTCACAGATACGCAGTATTTT. Translating it yields CASSLVGLPLTDTQYF. Based on the CDR3 plus reference TRBV7-6 and TRBJ2-3, the full variable domain is GAGVSQSPRYKVTKRGQDVALRCDPISGHVSLYWYRQALGQGPEFLTYFNYEAQQDKSGLPNDRFSAERPEGSISTLTIQRTEQRDSAMYRCASSLVGLPLTDTQYFGPGTRLTVL.